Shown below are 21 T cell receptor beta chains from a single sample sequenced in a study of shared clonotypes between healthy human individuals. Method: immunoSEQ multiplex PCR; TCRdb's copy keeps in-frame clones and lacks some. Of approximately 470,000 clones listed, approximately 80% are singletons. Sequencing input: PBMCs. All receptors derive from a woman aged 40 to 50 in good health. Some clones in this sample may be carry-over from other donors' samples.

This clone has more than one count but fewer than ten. The CDR3 loop is CASSRDTMNTEAFF. In DNA form, the CDR3 reads TGCGCCAGCAGTCGGGACACCATGAACACTGAAGCTTTCTTT. This chain joins TRBV10-2 and TRBJ1-1; D may be TRBD1 (6 bases). Germline lookup yields CDR1 WSHSY and CDR2 SAAADI. CDR3 length: 14 amino acids. Trimming took off 5 bases at V and 0 bases at J, with 10 bases between the two ends.

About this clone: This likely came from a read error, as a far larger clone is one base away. CDR3: CAGSEGGFSNQPQHF. For the CDR3, the DNA is TGTGCCGGCAGTGAAGGGGGATTTAGCAATCAGCCCCAGCATTTT. The gene calls are TRBV2 and TRBJ1-5; TRBD1 might be the D (6 bases). The germline V gene has CDR1 SNHLY and CDR2 FYNNEI. The CDR3 is 15 residues long.

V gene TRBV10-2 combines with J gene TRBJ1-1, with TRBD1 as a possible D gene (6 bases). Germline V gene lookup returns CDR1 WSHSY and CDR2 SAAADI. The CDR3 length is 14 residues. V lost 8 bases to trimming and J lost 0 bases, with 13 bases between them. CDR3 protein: CASLNRGMNTEAFF. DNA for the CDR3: TGCGCCAGCCTTAATAGGGGGATGAACACTGAAGCTTTCTTT.

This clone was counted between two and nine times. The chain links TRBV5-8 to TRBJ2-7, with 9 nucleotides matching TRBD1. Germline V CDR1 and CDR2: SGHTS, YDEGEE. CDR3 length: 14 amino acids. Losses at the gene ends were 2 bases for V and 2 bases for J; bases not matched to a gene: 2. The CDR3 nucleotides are TGTGCCAGCAGCTTCGGACAGGGGACCTACGAGCAGTACTTC. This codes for CASSFGQGTYEQYF.

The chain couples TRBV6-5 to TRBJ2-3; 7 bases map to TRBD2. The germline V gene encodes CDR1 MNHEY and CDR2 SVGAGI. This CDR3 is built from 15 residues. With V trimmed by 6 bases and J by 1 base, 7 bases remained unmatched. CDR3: CASSLGSGGTDTQYF. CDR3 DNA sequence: TGTGCCAGCAGCCTCGGGAGCGGGGGCACAGATACGCAGTATTTT.

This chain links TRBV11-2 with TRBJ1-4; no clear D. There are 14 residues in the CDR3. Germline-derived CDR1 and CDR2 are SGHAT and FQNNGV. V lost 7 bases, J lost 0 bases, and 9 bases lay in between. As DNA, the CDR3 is TGTGCCAGCACCGAAGATGCAACTAATGAAAAACTGTTTTTT. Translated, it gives CASTEDATNEKLFF.

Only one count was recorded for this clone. CDR3 nucleotides: TGTGCCAGCAGAGATCCCGGGACCGAGTACTACGAGCAGTACTTC. Protein: CASRDPGTEYYEQYF. The chain combines TRBV28 with TRBJ2-7; perhaps D is TRBD1 or TRBD2 (5 bases each). Germline V gene lookup returns CDR1 MDHEN and CDR2 SYDVKM. This CDR3 has 15 residues. Trimming took 6 bases from V and 3 from J, leaving 18 bases between them. The variable domain in full, with the rest retrieved from reference TRBV28 and TRBJ2-7, is DVKVTQSSRYLVKRTGEKVFLECVQDMDHENMFWYRQDPGLGLRLIYFSYDVKMKEKGDIPEGYSVSREKKERFSLILESASTNQTSMYLCASRDPGTEYYEQYFGPGTRLTVT.

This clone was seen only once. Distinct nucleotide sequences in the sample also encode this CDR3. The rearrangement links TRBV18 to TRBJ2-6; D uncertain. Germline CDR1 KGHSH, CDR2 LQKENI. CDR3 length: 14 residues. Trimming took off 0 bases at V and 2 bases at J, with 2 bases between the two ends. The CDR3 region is CASSPPTGANVLTF. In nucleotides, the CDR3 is TGTGCCAGCTCACCACCGACTGGGGCCAACGTCCTGACTTTC. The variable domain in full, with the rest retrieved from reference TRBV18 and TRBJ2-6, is NAGVMQNPRHLVRRRGQEARLRCSPMKGHSHVYWYRQLPEEGLKFMVYLQKENIIDESGMPKERFSAEFPKEGPSILRIQQVVRGDSAAYFCASSPPTGANVLTFGAGSRLTVL.

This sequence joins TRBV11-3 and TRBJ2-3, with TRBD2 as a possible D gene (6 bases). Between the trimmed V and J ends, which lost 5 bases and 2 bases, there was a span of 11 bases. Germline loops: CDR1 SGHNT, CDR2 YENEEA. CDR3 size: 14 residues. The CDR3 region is CASSQTRVTDTQYF. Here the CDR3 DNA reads TGTGCCAGCAGCCAGACTAGGGTCACAGATACGCAGTATTTT.

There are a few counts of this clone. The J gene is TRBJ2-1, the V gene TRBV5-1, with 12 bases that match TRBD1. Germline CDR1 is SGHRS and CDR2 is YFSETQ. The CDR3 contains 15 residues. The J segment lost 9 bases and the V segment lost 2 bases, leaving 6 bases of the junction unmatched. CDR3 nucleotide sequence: TGCGCCAGCAGCTTCCGGGACAGGGGGCAGGGTGAGCAGTTCTTC. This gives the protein CASSFRDRGQGEQFF.

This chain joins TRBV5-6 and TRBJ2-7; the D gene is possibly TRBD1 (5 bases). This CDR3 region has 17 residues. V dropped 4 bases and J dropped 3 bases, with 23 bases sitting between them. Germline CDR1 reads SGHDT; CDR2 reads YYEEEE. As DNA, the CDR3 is TGTGCCAGCAGCCCCCGGAGTAGGGGCAGAAGGATCTACGAGCAGTACTTC. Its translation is CASSPRSRGRRIYEQYF. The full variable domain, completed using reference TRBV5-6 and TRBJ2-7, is DAGVTQSPTHLIKTRGQQVTLRCSPKSGHDTVSWYQQALGQGPQFIFQYYEEEERQRGNFPDRFSGHQFPNYSSELNVNALLLGDSALYLCASSPRSRGRRIYEQYFGPGTRLTVT.

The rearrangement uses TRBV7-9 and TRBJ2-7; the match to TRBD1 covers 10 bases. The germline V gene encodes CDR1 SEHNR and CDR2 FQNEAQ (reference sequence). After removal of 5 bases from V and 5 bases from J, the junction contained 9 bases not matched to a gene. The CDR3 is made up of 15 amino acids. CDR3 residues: CASSLGVGTGDEQYF. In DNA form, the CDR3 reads TGTGCCAGCAGCCTCGGAGTTGGGACAGGGGACGAGCAGTACTTC. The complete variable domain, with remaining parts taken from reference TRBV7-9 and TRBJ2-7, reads DTGVSQNPRHKITKRGQNVTFRCDPISEHNRLYWYRQTLGQGPEFLTYFQNEAQLEKSRLLSDRFSAERPKGSFSTLEIQRTEQGDSAMYLCASSLGVGTGDEQYFGPGTRLTVT.

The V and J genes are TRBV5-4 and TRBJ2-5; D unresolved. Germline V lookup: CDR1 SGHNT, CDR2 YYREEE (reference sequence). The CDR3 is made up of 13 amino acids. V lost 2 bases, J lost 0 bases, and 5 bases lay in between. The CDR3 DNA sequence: TGTGCCAGCAGCTTAGAGTACCAAGAGACCCAGTACTTC. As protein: CASSLEYQETQYF.

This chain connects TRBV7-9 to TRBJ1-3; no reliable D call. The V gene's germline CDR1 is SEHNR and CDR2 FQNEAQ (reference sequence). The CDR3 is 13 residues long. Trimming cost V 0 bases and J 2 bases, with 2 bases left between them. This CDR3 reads CASSLAAGNTIYF. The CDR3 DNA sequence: TGTGCCAGCAGCTTAGCCGCTGGAAACACCATATATTTT.

The CDR3 DNA is TGTGCCAGCAGCCGGGACAGGGAAACTGAAGCTTTCTTT. Protein: CASSRDRETEAFF. This chain links TRBV6-1 with TRBJ1-1; 9 bases agree with TRBD1. This CDR3 is 13 amino acids long. V trimming: 6 bases; J trimming: 5 bases; junction bases outside the gene matches: 4. Germline loops: CDR1 MNHNS, CDR2 SASEGT.

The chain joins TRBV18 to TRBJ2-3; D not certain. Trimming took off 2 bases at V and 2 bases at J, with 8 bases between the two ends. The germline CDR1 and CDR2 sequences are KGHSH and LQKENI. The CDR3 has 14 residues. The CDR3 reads CASSPAVFTDTQYF. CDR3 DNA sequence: TGTGCCAGCTCACCAGCCGTTTTCACAGATACGCAGTATTTT.

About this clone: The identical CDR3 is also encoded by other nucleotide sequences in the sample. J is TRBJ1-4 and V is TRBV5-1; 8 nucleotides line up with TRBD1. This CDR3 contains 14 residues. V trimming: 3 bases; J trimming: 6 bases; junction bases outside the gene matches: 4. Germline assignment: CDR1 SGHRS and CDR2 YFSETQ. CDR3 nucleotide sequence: TGCGCCAGCAGCTCCGGGACAGGTGATGAAAAACTGTTTTTT. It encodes CASSSGTGDEKLFF.

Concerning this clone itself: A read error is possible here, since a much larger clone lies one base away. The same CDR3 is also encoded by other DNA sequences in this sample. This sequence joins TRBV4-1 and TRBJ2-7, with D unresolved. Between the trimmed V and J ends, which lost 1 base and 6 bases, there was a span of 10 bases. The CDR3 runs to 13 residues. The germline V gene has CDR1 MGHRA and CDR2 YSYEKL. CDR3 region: CASSQGSGGEQYF. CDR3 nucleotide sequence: TGCGCCAGCAGCCAAGGGTCTGGTGGCGAGCAGTACTTC.

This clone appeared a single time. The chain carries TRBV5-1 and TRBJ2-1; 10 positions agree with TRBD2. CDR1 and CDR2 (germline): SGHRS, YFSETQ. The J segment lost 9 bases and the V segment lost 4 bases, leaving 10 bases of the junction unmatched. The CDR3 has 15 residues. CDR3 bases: TGCGCCAGCAGCAAAGCGGGAGGGCCGGGAAGTGAGCAGTTCTTC. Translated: CASSKAGGPGSEQFF.

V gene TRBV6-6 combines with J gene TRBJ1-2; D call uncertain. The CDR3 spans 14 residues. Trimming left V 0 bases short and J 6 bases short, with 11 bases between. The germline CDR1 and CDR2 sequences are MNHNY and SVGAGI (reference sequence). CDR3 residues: CASSYSLQADGYTF. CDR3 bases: TGTGCCAGCAGTTACTCTCTCCAGGCTGATGGCTACACCTTC.

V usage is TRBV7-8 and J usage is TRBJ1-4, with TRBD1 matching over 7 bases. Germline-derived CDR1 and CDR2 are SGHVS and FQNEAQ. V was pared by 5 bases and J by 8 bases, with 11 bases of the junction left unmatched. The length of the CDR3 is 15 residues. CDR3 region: CASSNRGGSDEKLFF. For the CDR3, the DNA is TGTGCCAGCAGCAACAGGGGAGGCTCTGACGAAAAACTGTTTTTT.